One sample yielded the 19 T cell receptor beta chains listed below, sequenced in a study of STAT5B mutations in CD4+ large granular lymphocyte leukemia. TCRdb's table, derived via immunoSEQ multiplex PCR, lists solely in-frame clones and lacks some. The sample holds under 35,000 clones, around 74% seen once. The sequenced sample was CD4+ T cells from blood buffy coats. These receptor sequences come from a human donor in good health.

This chain joins TRBV6-5 and TRBJ2-1; TRBD2 matches at 9 bases. The junction had 12 bases not matched to a gene; V was cut back by 4 bases and J by 8 bases. Germline V gene data show CDR1 as MNHEY and CDR2 as SVGAGI. There are 16 residues in the CDR3. CDR3 sequence reads: CASSSLWASGADEQFF. The CDR3 DNA sequence: TGTGCCAGCAGTTCCCTCTGGGCTAGCGGGGCTGATGAGCAGTTCTTC.

The J gene is TRBJ2-2, the V gene TRBV7-2, with TRBD2 matching over 13 bases. Germline V lookup: CDR1 SGHTA, CDR2 FQGNSA. V was clipped by 3 bases and J by 5 bases; unmatched bases: 9. The CDR3 contains 18 residues. In DNA form, the CDR3 reads TGTGCCAGCAGCTTTACCCGGACTAGCGGGAGTAGAACCGGGGAGCTGTTTTTT. Translated, it gives CASSFTRTSGSRTGELFF.

The J gene is TRBJ2-2, the V gene TRBV27; D is undetermined. This CDR3 is built from 12 residues. Germline loops: CDR1 MNHEY, CDR2 SMNVEV (reference sequence). V lost 3 bases, J lost 2 bases, and 1 base lay in between. For the CDR3, the DNA is TGTGCCAGCAGTTTCAACACCGGGGAGCTGTTTTTT. Protein: CASSFNTGELFF.

As for this clone: A junction end diverges from the germline sequence, so it may reflect a read error. The chain uses TRBV7-7 and TRBJ1-1; no clear D. This CDR3 is 13 amino acids long. In germline, CDR1 is SSHAT, CDR2 FNYEAQ (reference sequence). As DNA, the CDR3 is TGTGCTAGCAGCCAAGACACGAACACTGAAGCTTTCTTT. Translated: CASSQDTNTEAFF.

The J gene is TRBJ1-6, the V gene TRBV5-1, with a tentative D call TRBD1 (6 bases). The ends were cut back, 3 bases at V and 8 bases at J, with 12 bases in the middle. Per the germline V gene, CDR1 is SGHRS and CDR2 is YFSETQ. The CDR3 runs to 14 residues. The CDR3 sequence: CASSSATGYSPLHF. CDR3 nucleotides: TGCGCCAGCAGCTCGGCCACAGGGTATTCACCCCTCCACTTT.

A few counts support this clone. The rearrangement joins TRBV6-5 to TRBJ2-1, with 8 bases that match TRBD2. CDR3 size: 15 residues. V was pared by 7 bases and J by 9 bases, with 14 bases of the junction left unmatched. CDR1 and CDR2 from the germline V gene are MNHEY and SVGAGI. Written as DNA, the CDR3 is TGTGCCAGCAACACCGGGACTAGGGAAAGTGGTGAGCAGTTCTTC. Translation gives CASNTGTRESGEQFF.

The chain is built from TRBV7-6 and TRBJ1-5; weak D call: TRBD1 (6 bases). CDR1 and CDR2 (germline): SGHVS, FNYEAQ. With 5 bases removed from V and 6 bases from J, the gap between germline ends came to 11 bases. This CDR3 region has 13 residues. The CDR3 DNA sequence: TGTGCCAGCAGCCGAGGGGGGGGTCAGCCCCAGCATTTT. Amino acid sequence: CASSRGGGQPQHF.

Only a few counts were recorded for this clone. J is TRBJ2-7 and V is TRBV6-4, with 8 nucleotides matching TRBD2. Germline V lookup: CDR1 MRHNA, CDR2 SNTAGT. This CDR3 is 17 amino acids long. J was trimmed by 3 bases and V by 4 bases; bases with no gene match: 14. The CDR3 loop is CASSGREGCGRGYEQYF. The CDR3, as DNA: TGTGCCAGCAGTGGCCGGGAGGGGTGTGGGAGGGGCTACGAGCAGTACTTC.

The chain is built from TRBV27 and TRBJ2-3; no definite D call. With 4 bases removed from V and 0 bases from J, the gap between germline ends came to 8 bases. CDR3 length: 14 residues. Germline CDR1 is MNHEY and CDR2 is SMNVEV (reference sequence). CDR3 sequence: CASSSAWSTDTQYF. As DNA, the CDR3 is TGTGCCAGCAGTTCCGCATGGAGCACAGATACGCAGTATTTT.

The chain recombines TRBV18 with TRBJ1-2; TRBD1 is a possible D gene (6 bases). The ends were cut back, 0 bases at V and 6 bases at J, with 14 bases in the middle. Germline V CDR1 and CDR2: KGHSH, LQKENI. The CDR3 sequence is 15 residues long. CDR3 loop: CASSPPRQGIHGYTF. CDR3 in DNA: TGTGCCAGCTCACCACCGCGGCAGGGGATCCATGGCTACACCTTC.

This clone was found a few times. The gene calls are TRBV4-2 and TRBJ1-5, with 8 bases that match TRBD1. Germline V gene data show CDR1 as LGHNA and CDR2 as YNFKEQ. With V trimmed by 0 bases and J by 3 bases, 10 bases remained unmatched. The CDR3 sequence is 18 residues long. The CDR3 is CASSQDKHPGQVNQPQHF. CDR3 nucleotides: TGTGCCAGCAGCCAAGATAAACACCCGGGACAGGTCAATCAGCCCCAGCATTTT.

The count of this clone is one. The chain is built from TRBV7-2 and TRBJ1-2; a weak D match, TRBD1 (6 bases). Trimming pared 3 bases from V and 2 bases from J, leaving 10 bases between. This CDR3 is built from 14 residues. Germline loops: CDR1 SGHTA, CDR2 FQGNSA. The CDR3 DNA reads TGTGCCAGCAGCTTGGGGGGGGCCAACTATGGCTACACCTTC. Its translation: CASSLGGANYGYTF.

The rearrangement uses TRBV5-6 and TRBJ2-2, with 10 bases matching TRBD2. The CDR3 loop spans 16 amino acids. V lost 4 bases and J lost 4; bases outside the gene matches: 7. Germline V CDR1 and CDR2: SGHDT, YYEEEE. CDR3 in DNA: TGTGCCAGCAGCCTCCCTAGCGGGAGAGGCACCGGGGAGCTGTTTTTT. Residues: CASSLPSGRGTGELFF.

The gene calls are TRBV20-1 and TRBJ2-5, with unresolved D. Germline V CDR1 and CDR2: DFQATT, SNEGSKA (reference sequence). Trimming left V 3 bases short and J 3 bases short, with 5 bases between. The length of the CDR3 is 11 residues. CDR3 sequence reads: CSASWKETQYF. The CDR3 nucleotides are TGCAGTGCTAGTTGGAAAGAGACCCAGTACTTC.

V is TRBV7-2 and J is TRBJ2-5; perhaps TRBD1 as D (6 bases). CDR3 size: 15 residues. Trimming shortened V by 2 bases and J by 2 bases, and 12 bases separated the two germline ends. Germline V gene data show CDR1 as SGHTA and CDR2 as FQGNSA. Written as DNA, the CDR3 is TGTGCCAGCAGCTTATTTCAGGGGCGACAAGAGACCCAGTACTTC. It yields the protein CASSLFQGRQETQYF.

Of note for this clone: The junction differs from germline at one of its ends, possibly a read error. V gene TRBV11-2 combines with J gene TRBJ2-4, with TRBD1 as a possible D gene (6 bases). CDR1 SGHAT and CDR2 FQNNGV come from the germline V gene. The CDR3 has 18 residues. The chain's CDR3 is CASSFQEQGVRARNIQYF. The CDR3 DNA reads TGTGCCAGCAGCTTCCAAGAACAGGGCGTGAGGGCCAGAAACATTCAGTACTTC.

V is TRBV5-1 and J is TRBJ2-7; 9 nucleotides agree with TRBD2. Germline V gene lookup returns CDR1 SGHRS and CDR2 YFSETQ. The junction had 9 bases not matched to a gene; V was cut back by 1 base and J by 1 base. The CDR3 runs to 17 residues. CDR3 sequence reads: CASSLYSVTSGSYEQYF. The CDR3 DNA reads TGCGCCAGCAGCTTGTATTCCGTGACTAGCGGATCCTACGAGCAGTACTTC.

The J gene is TRBJ1-5, the V gene TRBV2; D might be TRBD1 (5 bases). Trimming removed 3 bases from V and 4 bases from J, with 16 bases in between. The germline V gene encodes CDR1 SNHLY and CDR2 FYNNEI. The CDR3 is 16 amino acids. The CDR3 here is CASSEGWDVRNQPQHF. The CDR3 coding sequence is TGTGCCAGCAGTGAGGGGTGGGACGTTAGAAATCAGCCCCAGCATTTT.

The rearrangement uses TRBV7-2 and TRBJ2-1, with a tentative D call TRBD2 (5 bases). Germline-derived CDR1 and CDR2 are SGHTA and FQGNSA. This CDR3 comprises 15 residues. V was clipped by 4 bases and J by 9 bases, with 19 bases between them. CDR3 bases: TGTGCCAGCAGCTCAACCGGGATCCGGAGAGGTGAGCAGTTCTTC. It specifies CASSSTGIRRGEQFF.